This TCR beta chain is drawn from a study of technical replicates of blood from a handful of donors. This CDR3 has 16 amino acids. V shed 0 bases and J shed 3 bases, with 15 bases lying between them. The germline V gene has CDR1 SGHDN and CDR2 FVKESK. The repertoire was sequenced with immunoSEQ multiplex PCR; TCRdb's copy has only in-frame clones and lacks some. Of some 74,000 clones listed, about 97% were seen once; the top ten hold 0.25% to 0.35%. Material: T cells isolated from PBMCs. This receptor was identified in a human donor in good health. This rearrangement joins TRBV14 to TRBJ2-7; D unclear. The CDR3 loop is CASSQDFNVALYEQYF. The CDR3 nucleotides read TGTGCCAGCAGCCAAGATTTTAACGTCGCACTCTACGAGCAGTACTTC.